Listed here are 20 T cell receptor beta chains from one sample, sequenced in a study of blood T cell repertoires in COVID-19. Sequencing was performed with immunoSEQ multiplex PCR; in TCRdb, only in-frame clones are kept and a portion is missing. This table holds 270,000 or so clones, roughly 89% found once. Sequenced input: peripheral blood. These receptors were taken from a woman younger than 45 with COVID-19, enrolled during active disease.

This clone was observed a few times. The chain joins TRBV6-5 to TRBJ2-1; TRBD1 agrees at 8 bases. This CDR3 spans 15 amino acids. The V gene end was trimmed by 7 bases and the J gene end by 3 bases; junction bases not matched to a gene: 8. Germline V gene data show CDR1 as MNHEY and CDR2 as SVGAGI. The CDR3 DNA follows: TGTGCCAGCACCCAGGGGGCGGGTTTCTACAATGAGCAGTTCTTC. It yields the protein CASTQGAGFYNEQFF.

The CDR3 loop is CASSSGLYTEAFF. The CDR3 region has the DNA TGTGCCAGTAGCTCAGGGCTTTACACTGAAGCTTTCTTT. The V call is TRBV19, the J call TRBJ1-1; a weak D match, TRBD1 (5 bases). Looked up from germline, CDR1 is LNHDA and CDR2 is SQIVND (reference sequence). The CDR3 runs 13 residues. Trimming removed 6 bases at V and 3 bases at J, with 11 bases between.

The chain is built from TRBV29-1 and TRBJ2-3; TRBD2 aligns across 13 bases. Losses at the gene ends were 3 bases for V and 6 bases for J; bases not matched to a gene: 9. Germline values: CDR1 SQVTM, CDR2 ANQGSEA. There are 16 residues in the CDR3. In DNA, the CDR3 is TGCAGCGTTGATGGGACTAGCGGGGCGCCAGGGGATACGCAGTATTTT. Amino acids: CSVDGTSGAPGDTQYF.

The rearrangement uses TRBV6-5 and TRBJ2-2; D might be TRBD2 (5 bases). The CDR3 length is 14 residues. Germline CDR1 is MNHEY and CDR2 is SVGAGI. V lost 2 bases and J 4 bases, leaving 8 bases between the germline ends. The CDR3: CASSYTEGTGELFF. As DNA, the CDR3 is TGTGCCAGCAGTTACACCGAGGGCACCGGGGAGCTGTTTTTT.

The genes are TRBV6-5 and TRBJ1-3; 7 positions agree with TRBD1. The CDR3 is 15 amino acids. V was pared by 5 bases and J by 2 bases, with 6 bases of the junction left unmatched. Looked up from germline, CDR1 is MNHEY and CDR2 is SVGAGI. CDR3: CASSTGDLTGNTIYF. As DNA, the CDR3 is TGTGCCAGCAGTACAGGGGACCTCACTGGAAACACCATATATTTT.

This clone was recorded once. The chain carries TRBV14 and TRBJ2-3; TRBD2 matches 7 bases. The CDR3 contains 18 residues. V trimming: 2 bases; J trimming: 3 bases; junction bases outside the gene matches: 14. Germline V gives CDR1 SGHDN, CDR2 FVKESK. CDR3 nucleotide sequence: TGTGCCAGCAGCCAATTCGTCGGGACTACCCTAAAAACAGATACGCAGTATTTT. This codes for CASSQFVGTTLKTDTQYF.

CDR3 region: CASSVIQGAPGQPQHF. The CDR3 region has the DNA TGTGCCAGCAGTGTGATACAGGGGGCGCCAGGGCAGCCCCAGCATTTT. V usage is TRBV6-1 and J usage is TRBJ1-5; 9 bases are shared with TRBD1. The CDR3 covers 16 residues. Germline trimming cut 4 bases from V and 7 bases from J; bases unmatched to any gene: 11. CDR1 and CDR2 from the germline V gene are MNHNS and SASEGT.

The V gene is TRBV12-5, the J gene TRBJ1-6, with a tentative D call TRBD1 (6 bases). V was pared by 3 bases and J by 0 bases, with 12 bases between. Germline CDR1 LGHNT, CDR2 FRNRAP. This CDR3 is 17 amino acids long. This CDR3 reads CASGLRQDLSYNSPLHF. CDR3 DNA sequence: TGTGCTAGTGGTTTACGACAGGATCTCTCCTATAATTCACCCCTCCACTTT.

The J gene is TRBJ2-1, the V gene TRBV2; 12 nucleotides line up with TRBD1. The CDR3 loop spans 16 amino acids. Trimming at V came to 6 bases and at J to 7 bases, leaving 10 bases not matched to a gene. Per germline, CDR1 SNHLY and CDR2 FYNNEI. The CDR3 region has the DNA TGTGCCAGCAGGGGACCGGGACAGGGGGCGAGGAATGAGCAGTTCTTC. Protein: CASRGPGQGARNEQFF.

The chain combines TRBV2 with TRBJ1-5; 9 nucleotides agree with TRBD1. With V trimmed by 4 bases and J by 2 bases, 3 bases remained unmatched. Germline V gene sequence: CDR1 SNHLY, CDR2 FYNNEI. This CDR3 spans 15 amino acids. The CDR3 loop reads CASSGTGAGNQPQHF. For the CDR3, the DNA is TGTGCCAGCAGTGGGACAGGGGCTGGCAATCAGCCCCAGCATTTT.

About this clone itself: This sample also contains other DNA sequences that code for the same CDR3. The chain carries TRBV5-6 and TRBJ2-7; a weak D match, TRBD1 (5 bases). With 4 bases removed from V and 2 bases from J, the gap between germline ends came to 13 bases. This CDR3 has 14 amino acids. The V gene's germline CDR1 is SGHDT and CDR2 YYEEEE. CDR3 amino acids: CASSLRVLPYEQYF. The CDR3 DNA reads TGTGCCAGCAGCCTCAGGGTGTTGCCCTACGAGCAGTACTTC.

J is TRBJ2-7 and V is TRBV11-2; D not certain. Trimming took off 1 base at V and 3 bases at J, with 4 bases between the two ends. The CDR3 length is 12 residues. The germline V gene encodes CDR1 SGHAT and CDR2 FQNNGV. CDR3 in amino acids: CASSLVNYEQYF. The CDR3 nucleotides are TGTGCCAGCAGCTTAGTCAACTACGAGCAGTACTTC.

This sequence joins TRBV6-5 and TRBJ2-1; 9 nucleotides align to TRBD2. The V segment lost 6 bases and the J segment 3 bases; nucleotides outside the gene matches: 6. The CDR3 length is 15 residues. Germline values: CDR1 MNHEY, CDR2 SVGAGI. DNA of the CDR3: TGTGCCAGCAGCCTTAGCGGGGGCGACTACAATGAGCAGTTCTTC. As protein: CASSLSGGDYNEQFF.

V and J are TRBV10-3 and TRBJ2-7; D is unresolved. CDR3 length: 12 amino acids. V lost 4 bases and J 3 bases, leaving 7 bases between the germline ends. Per the germline V gene, CDR1 is ENHRY and CDR2 is SYGVKD. As DNA, the CDR3 is TGTGCCATCAGTGGTTTCAGCTACGAGCAGTACTTC. Translation: CAISGFSYEQYF.

The V and J genes are TRBV11-2 and TRBJ1-2; tentatively, D is TRBD1 (6 bases). Trimming pared 5 bases from V and 4 bases from J, leaving 23 bases between. The germline CDR1 and CDR2 sequences are SGHAT and FQNNGV. This CDR3 region has 17 residues. This CDR3 reads CASSLNTGTSNIYGYTF. The CDR3, as DNA: TGTGCCAGCAGCCTCAATACCGGGACATCGAACATCTATGGCTACACCTTC.

The chain joins TRBV2 to TRBJ1-6, with 7 bases matching TRBD1. V was pared by 3 bases and J by 7 bases, with 6 bases of the junction left unmatched. The CDR3 contains 15 residues. Germline V gene lookup returns CDR1 SNHLY and CDR2 FYNNEI. This chain's CDR3 is CASSEQGEFNSPLHF. Here the CDR3 DNA reads TGTGCCAGCAGTGAGCAGGGGGAGTTCAATTCACCCCTCCACTTT.

V and J are TRBV7-8 and TRBJ1-1; D gene uncertain. Germline V gives CDR1 SGHVS, CDR2 FQNEAQ. V was cut by 2 bases and J by 0 bases, with 7 bases left in between. The CDR3 length is 14 residues. As DNA, the CDR3 is TGTGCCAGCAGCTTACGGACTCTGAACACTGAAGCTTTCTTT. Amino acids: CASSLRTLNTEAFF.

The chain combines TRBV5-1 with TRBJ2-7; D is unresolved. The CDR3 is made up of 13 amino acids. CDR1 SGHRS and CDR2 YFSETQ come from the germline V gene. V lost 0 bases to trimming and J lost 4 bases, with 8 bases between them. DNA for the CDR3: TGCGCCAGCAGCTTGGCGGCGGCATACGAGCAGTACTTC. It translates to CASSLAAAYEQYF.

This chain links TRBV11-2 with TRBJ2-7; D gene unclear. Germline CDR1 reads SGHAT; CDR2 reads FQNNGV. Trimming took 5 bases from V and 4 from J, leaving 9 bases between them. This CDR3 contains 12 residues. The CDR3 is CASSELAYEQYF. In DNA, the CDR3 is TGTGCCAGCAGCGAACTCGCTTACGAGCAGTACTTC.

In regard to this clone: Other DNA sequences of this sample code for an identical CDR3. The chain uses TRBV28 and TRBJ2-7; 9 bases agree with TRBD1. Germline assignment: CDR1 MDHEN and CDR2 SYDVKM. CDR3 length equals 14 residues. V was clipped by 6 bases and J by 2 bases; unmatched bases: 5. In DNA, the CDR3 is TGTGCCAGCAGCTCCGGGACAGGGCCCTACGAGCAGTACTTC. Translation: CASSSGTGPYEQYF.